The 12 T cell receptor beta chains listed next were all sequenced from one sample in a study of monozygotic twins with inflammatory bowel disease. One entry per CDR3 protein, without DNA, is what TCRdb gives after re-calling the 5' RACE reads. The sample totals more than 350,000 distinct CDR3 sequences. Sequencing was done on a sample of blood. These receptors all come from a human donor with ulcerative colitis or Crohn's disease, or a healthy co-twin of an affected twin (not recorded which).

The chain couples TRBV5-4 to TRBJ2-3; no DNA is available, so the TRBD2 call from TCRdb remains unchecked. There are 18 residues in the CDR3. Germline V gene lookup returns CDR1 SGHNT and CDR2 YYREEE (reference sequence). The CDR3 reads CASSYRLAGGPGTDTQYF.

The genes are TRBV18 and TRBJ1-1; the TCRdb call, TRBD1, lacks DNA for checking. The germline CDR1 and CDR2 sequences are KGHSH and LQKENI. The CDR3 is 15 amino acids. The CDR3 spells CASSPGKQGGTEAFF.

The chain links TRBV5-6 to TRBJ2-2; the TCRdb D gene call, TRBD2, has no DNA to confirm it. This CDR3 is 15 amino acids long. The germline V gene encodes CDR1 SGHDT and CDR2 YYEEEE. CDR3 protein: CASSFLAKNTGELFF.

This chain connects TRBV27 to TRBJ2-3; TCRdb names TRBD1, which stays unverified in the absence of DNA. The CDR3 loop spans 15 amino acids. Germline V gene sequence: CDR1 MNHEY, CDR2 SMNVEV (reference sequence). CDR3: CASRADRASTDTQYF.

CDR3 loop: CASAPSGVSEQFF. This sequence joins TRBV7-8 and TRBJ2-1; TCRdb lists TRBD1, though no DNA is available to test this call. This CDR3 comprises 13 residues. Germline CDR1 is SGHVS and CDR2 is FQNEAQ.

The V and J genes are TRBV30 and TRBJ2-7; without DNA, the TCRdb call of TRBD2 cannot be checked. Germline assignment: CDR1 GTSNPN and CDR2 SVGIG (reference sequence). The CDR3 has 16 amino acids. The chain's CDR3 is CAWSVGLAGLGYEQYF.

This chain links TRBV24-1 with TRBJ2-1; the D gene TCRdb calls, TRBD1, cannot be checked with no DNA. This CDR3 has 16 residues. Looked up from germline, CDR1 is KGHDR and CDR2 is SFDVKD. The CDR3 reads CATSDSGTGAYNEQFF.

The V gene is TRBV18, the J gene TRBJ2-3. The CDR3 spans 12 residues. The germline V gene has CDR1 KGHSH and CDR2 LQKENI. The CDR3 loop is CASSPPEGSEYF.

The V gene is TRBV7-9, the J gene TRBJ2-7; TCRdb returns TRBD2, unconfirmable since there is no DNA. Germline CDR1 is SEHNR and CDR2 is FQNEAQ (reference sequence). The CDR3 length is 15 residues. The CDR3 spells CASSLLAGTAVEQYF.

The chain carries TRBV19 and TRBJ2-2; TCRdb indicates TRBD1, and absent DNA this call remains unverified. The germline V gene encodes CDR1 LNHDA and CDR2 SQIVND (reference sequence). CDR3 length: 14 residues. CDR3 amino acids: CASSTHRDTGELFF. Together with reference TRBV19 and TRBJ2-2, the CDR3 gives the full variable domain: DGGITQSPKYLFRKEGQNVTLSCEQNLNHDAMYWYRQDPGQGLRLIYYSQIVNDFQKGDIAEGYSVSREKKESFPLTVTSAQKNPTAFYLCASSTHRDTGELFFGEGSRLTVL.

This chain joins TRBV11-2 and TRBJ2-4; the D call of TRBD1 rests on TCRdb alone, since no DNA is present to check it. This CDR3 is built from 17 residues. The germline V gene encodes CDR1 SGHAT and CDR2 FQNNGV. Here the CDR3 reads CASSFASGELPGNIQYF.

The rearrangement uses TRBV5-4 and TRBJ2-1; TCRdb names TRBD1, which stays unverified in the absence of DNA. The CDR3 runs 15 residues. In germline, CDR1 is SGHNT, CDR2 YYREEE (reference sequence). CDR3 sequence reads: CASSSGQGAYNEQFF.